This TCR beta chain originates from a study of cytomegalovirus exposure and HLA in healthy donors. In nominal health when sampled, donors likely had unrecorded immune exposures nonetheless. The CMV serostatus of this donor was not recorded. Primers for the PCR totalled 60 Vbeta and 13 Jbeta. Clones were sequenced by immunoSEQ multiplex PCR, and TCRdb holds only the in-frame ones, with some missing. The repertoire includes 100,000 to 150,000 clones, about 73% of them detected once, and about 3% sits in the top ten. This TCR came from a human donor in good health. The sequencing input was PBMCs.

CDR3 protein: CASSGRQAESSYEQYF. CDR3 in DNA: TGTGCCAGCAGCGGGAGACAGGCCGAGAGCTCCTACGAGCAGTACTTC. The chain links TRBV21-1 to TRBJ2-7; the table's D call of TRBD1 was not tested on the DNA. TRBV21-1 is flagged as a pseudogene. The CDR3 consists of 16 residues.